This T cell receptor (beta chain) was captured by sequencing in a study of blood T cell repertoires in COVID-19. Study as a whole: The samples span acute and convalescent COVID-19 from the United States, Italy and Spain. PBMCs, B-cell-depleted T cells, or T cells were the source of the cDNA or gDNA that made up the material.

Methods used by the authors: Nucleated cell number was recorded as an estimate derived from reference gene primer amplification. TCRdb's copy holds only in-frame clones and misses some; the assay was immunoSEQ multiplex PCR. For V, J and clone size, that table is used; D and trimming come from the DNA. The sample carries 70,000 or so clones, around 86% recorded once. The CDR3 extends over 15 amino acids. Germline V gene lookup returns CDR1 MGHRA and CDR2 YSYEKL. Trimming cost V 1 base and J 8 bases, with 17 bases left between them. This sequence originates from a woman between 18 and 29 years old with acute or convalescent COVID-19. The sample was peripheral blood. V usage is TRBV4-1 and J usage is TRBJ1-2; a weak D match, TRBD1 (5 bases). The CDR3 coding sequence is TGCGCCAGCAGCCAAGCTGCTTCTGGGGGGGGAGGCTACACCTTC. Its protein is CASSQAASGGGGYTF.